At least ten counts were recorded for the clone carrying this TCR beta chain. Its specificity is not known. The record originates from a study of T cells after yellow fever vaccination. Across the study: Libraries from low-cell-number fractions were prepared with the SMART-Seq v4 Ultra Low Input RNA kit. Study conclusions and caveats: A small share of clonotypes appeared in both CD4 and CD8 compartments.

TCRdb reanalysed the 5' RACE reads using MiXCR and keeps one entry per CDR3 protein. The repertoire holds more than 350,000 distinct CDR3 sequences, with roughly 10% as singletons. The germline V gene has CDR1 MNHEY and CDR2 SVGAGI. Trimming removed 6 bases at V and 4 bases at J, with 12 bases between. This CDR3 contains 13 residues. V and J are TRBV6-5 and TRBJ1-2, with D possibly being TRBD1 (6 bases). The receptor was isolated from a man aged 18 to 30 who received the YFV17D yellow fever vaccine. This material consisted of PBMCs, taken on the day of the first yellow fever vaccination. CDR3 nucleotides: TGTGCCAGCAGCCGGGGACAAGTCTATGGCTACACCTTC. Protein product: CASSRGQVYGYTF.